A selection of T cell receptor beta chains follows, all from one sample in a study of blood T cell repertoires in COVID-19. Profiling relied on immunoSEQ multiplex PCR, and the TCRdb table lists in-frame clones only, not all of them. The data show around 280,000 clones, around 90% seen once. Specimen: PBMCs or T cells enriched from blood (not recorded which). All receptors derive from a woman aged 18-29 years with acute COVID-19. CDR3s include the opening cysteine and the closing phenylalanine or tryptophan. The order of the fields is clone size, CDR3 length, J gene, D gene, V gene, CDR3 protein, CDR3 DNA. A D gene is named only where the DNA matches it firmly. Clone size is not always given. Where it is, it says once, few, many or a class for expanded clones.

NA 12 TRBJ1-1 NA TRBV15 CATSRSEGGAFF TGTGCCACCAGCAGATCCGAAGGGGGAGCTTTCTTT
NA 16 TRBJ2-1 NA TRBV7-9 CASSSGQIVGYNEQFF TGTGCCAGCAGCTCTGGACAGATTGTTGGGTACAATGAGCAGTTCTTC
NA 15 TRBJ2-1 TRBD1 TRBV27 CASSFRDRGYNEQFF TGTGCCAGCAGTTTTCGGGACAGGGGGTACAATGAGCAGTTCTTC
once 16 TRBJ2-7 NA TRBV25-1 CASSVTTGLYSYEQYF TGTGCCAGCAGTGTAACCACAGGGCTCTACTCCTACGAGCAGTACTTC
NA 15 TRBJ2-7 TRBD1 TRBV11-3 CASSERTGGSYEQYF TGTGCCAGCAGCGAAAGGACAGGGGGCTCCTACGAGCAGTACTTC
NA 16 TRBJ2-5 TRBD1 TRBV4-1 CASSQVGTGSRKTQYF TGCGCCAGCAGCCAAGTAGGGACAGGTAGCAGGAAGACCCAGTACTTC
few 16 TRBJ2-3 NA TRBV13 CASRQTGLATTDTQYF TGTGCCAGCAGGCAAACAGGGCTTGCGACCACAGATACGCAGTATTTT
once 14 TRBJ2-1 TRBD2 TRBV2 CASSGLAGGSEQFF TGTGCCAGCAGTGGGCTAGCGGGAGGGAGTGAGCAGTTCTTC
NA 13 TRBJ2-7 TRBD1 TRBV6-6 CASKKQGPYEQYF TGTGCCAGTAAAAAACAGGGGCCCTACGAGCAGTACTTC
NA 19 TRBJ1-6 NA TRBV24-1 CATSVIQGKGSSYNSPLHF TGTGCCACCAGTGTAATACAGGGAAAGGGGAGCTCCTATAATTCACCCCTCCACTTT
NA 15 TRBJ1-6 NA TRBV7-2 CASSPEGLSNSPLHF TGTGCCAGCAGCCCCGAGGGCCTTTCTAATTCACCCCTCCACTTT
NA 15 TRBJ2-1 NA TRBV19 CASSITQGRYNEQFF TGTGCCAGTAGTATAACCCAGGGTAGATACAATGAGCAGTTCTTC
NA 15 TRBJ1-5 NA TRBV28 CASSPGGPSNQPQHF TGTGCCAGCAGTCCGGGTGGTCCAAGCAATCAGCCCCAGCATTTT
NA 14 TRBJ1-2 TRBD1 TRBV3-1/TRBV3-2 CASSPGQGANGYTF TGTGCCAGCAGCCCGGGACAGGGGGCGAATGGCTACACCTTC
NA 15 TRBJ2-5 NA TRBV12-5 CASGLEAGKTETQYF TGTGCTAGTGGTTTGGAGGCGGGAAAAACGGAGACCCAGTACTTC
NA 16 TRBJ1-6 NA TRBV30 CAWTLPRGGRDSPLHF TGTGCCTGGACCCTCCCCCGGGGGGGGCGAGATTCACCCCTCCACTTT
NA 15 TRBJ2-7 TRBD2 TRBV28 CASSPPGTRMYEQYF TGTGCCAGCAGTCCGCCCGGGACTAGAATGTACGAGCAGTACTTC
NA 14 TRBJ2-7 TRBD1 TRBV10-3 CAISEGTGRYEQYF TGTGCCATCAGTGAGGGGACAGGTCGCTACGAGCAGTACTTC
NA 13 TRBJ1-6 NA TRBV5-5 CASSLGGNSPLHF TGTGCCAGCAGCTTAGGAGGGAATTCACCCCTCCACTTT
NA 16 TRBJ2-7 NA TRBV19 CASSPLRGDRRYEQYF TGTGCCAGTAGTCCCCTACGCGGGGACCGGAGATACGAGCAGTACTTC
NA 15 TRBJ1-4 NA TRBV7-9 CASSFSAGDGEKLFF TGTGCCAGCAGCTTCTCGGCGGGCGATGGTGAAAAACTGTTTTTT
NA 16 TRBJ2-7 NA TRBV4-1 CASSHPVQGRPYEQYF TGCGCCAGCAGCCATCCGGTCCAGGGGCGACCCTACGAGCAGTACTTC
NA 16 TRBJ1-1 NA TRBV18 CASSLLTLDYVVEAFF TGTGCCAGCTCACTTCTCACCCTTGACTATGTTGTTGAAGCTTTCTTT
NA 14 TRBJ1-6 NA TRBV7-8 CASSLERGNSPLHF TGTGCCAGCAGCTTAGAAAGAGGAAATTCACCCCTCCACTTT
NA 13 TRBJ1-2 TRBD1 TRBV30 CAWETGTGYGYTF TGTGCCTGGGAGACAGGGACAGGGTATGGCTACACCTTC
NA 16 TRBJ2-2 TRBD2 TRBV14 CASSHILATNTGELFF TGTGCCAGCAGCCACATACTAGCGACCAACACCGGGGAGCTGTTTTTT
NA 14 TRBJ1-5 NA TRBV6-1 CASSEAATVQPQHF TGTGCCAGCAGTGAAGCGGCTACAGTCCAGCCCCAGCATTTT
NA 19 TRBJ2-3 TRBD2 TRBV10-3 CAISVWTPETSGRGDTQYF TGTGCCATCAGTGTGTGGACCCCCGAGACTAGCGGGAGAGGGGATACGCAGTATTTT
few 15 TRBJ2-7 NA TRBV7-8 CASSALAVSSYEQYF TGTGCCAGCAGCGCCTTGGCGGTTAGCTCCTACGAGCAGTACTTC
NA 14 TRBJ1-1 TRBD1 TRBV19 CASIQPGQYTEAFF TGTGCCAGCATCCAACCGGGACAGTACACTGAAGCTTTCTTT
NA 13 TRBJ2-5 NA TRBV9 CASAFSGEETQYF TGTGCCAGCGCATTTTCGGGGGAAGAGACCCAGTACTTC
NA 15 TRBJ1-2 NA TRBV5-6 CASSLEGGYNYGYTF TGTGCCAGCAGCTTGGAGGGAGGGTATAACTATGGCTACACCTTC
NA 14 TRBJ2-1 NA TRBV29-1 CSALFSGSYNEQFF TGCAGCGCCCTATTTAGCGGCTCCTACAATGAGCAGTTCTTC
NA 21 TRBJ2-1 TRBD2 TRBV18 CASSPPPGLAGRGGSYNEQFF TGTGCCAGCTCACCACCCCCGGGACTAGCGGGCCGGGGGGGCTCCTACAATGAGCAGTTCTTC
NA 16 TRBJ2-4 TRBD2 TRBV7-2 CASSVSGSGAKNIQYF TGTGCCAGCAGCGTTAGCGGGAGCGGAGCCAAAAACATTCAGTACTTC
NA 19 TRBJ2-7 TRBD2 TRBV30 CAWSVTGLAGWAGSYEQYF TGTGCCTGGAGTGTAACGGGACTAGCGGGATGGGCGGGCTCCTACGAGCAGTACTTC
NA 14 TRBJ2-3 NA TRBV20-1 CSASLASSTDTQYF TGCAGTGCTAGTCTAGCGTCTAGCACAGATACGCAGTATTTT
NA 16 TRBJ2-7 NA TRBV18 CASSPATSQLVHEQYF TGTGCCAGCTCACCGGCGACCTCCCAACTAGTCCACGAGCAGTACTTC
NA 15 TRBJ2-3 TRBD2 TRBV7-9 CASSPRAGEADTQYF TGTGCCAGCAGCCCAAGAGCGGGAGAGGCAGATACGCAGTATTTT
NA 15 TRBJ2-6 NA TRBV7-2 CASSLVSSGANVLTF TGTGCCAGCAGCTTAGTGAGCTCTGGGGCCAACGTCCTGACTTTC
NA 16 TRBJ1-2 TRBD1 TRBV19 CASHEFNRGSGYGYTF TGTGCCAGTCACGAATTCAACAGGGGCTCTGGCTATGGCTACACCTTC
NA 17 TRBJ2-5 TRBD1 TRBV19 CASSRMNKTGSQETQYF TGTGCCAGTAGTCGCATGAACAAGACAGGGAGTCAAGAGACCCAGTACTTC
NA 16 TRBJ1-1 TRBD1 TRBV10-3 CAISESGQSMNTEAFF TGTGCCATCAGTGAGTCGGGACAGAGCATGAACACTGAAGCTTTCTTT
NA 13 TRBJ2-3 NA TRBV5-1 CASSLDELYTQYF TGCGCCAGCAGCTTGGACGAGCTATATACGCAGTATTTT
NA 15 TRBJ2-4 TRBD1 TRBV19 CASSIGTAVVNIQYF TGTGCCAGTAGTATCGGGACAGCCGTCGTAAACATTCAGTACTTC
NA 16 TRBJ2-7 TRBD2 TRBV27 CASSFGGLEGLYEQYF TGTGCCAGCAGTTTTGGAGGACTAGAAGGCCTCTACGAGCAGTACTTC
NA 15 TRBJ1-2 TRBD1 TRBV6-5 CASSSSGTGAYGYTF TGTGCCAGCAGTTCCTCCGGGACAGGGGCCTATGGCTACACCTTC
NA 12 TRBJ1-1 TRBD1 TRBV12-3/TRBV12-4 CASSPWTGEAFF TGTGCCAGCAGTCCCTGGACAGGGGAAGCTTTCTTT
NA 15 TRBJ2-1 TRBD1 TRBV11-2 CASSSGTGGYNEQFF TGTGCCAGCAGCTCCGGGACAGGAGGATACAATGAGCAGTTCTTC
NA 14 TRBJ2-5 TRBD2 TRBV5-8 CASSSGTNQETQYF TGTGCCAGCAGTTCCGGGACTAACCAAGAGACCCAGTACTTC
NA 17 TRBJ2-2 NA TRBV4-3 CASSQVVAEKNTGELFF TGCGCCAGCAGCCAAGTGGTGGCGGAAAAAAACACCGGGGAGCTGTTTTTT
NA 16 TRBJ2-1 TRBD2 TRBV3-1/TRBV3-2 CASSQGTSGTYNEQFF TGTGCCAGCAGCCAGGGGACTAGCGGGACCTACAATGAGCAGTTCTTC
NA 16 TRBJ2-1 TRBD2 TRBV9 CASSASGAGATDEQFF TGTGCCAGCAGCGCCAGTGGGGCGGGAGCTACCGATGAGCAGTTCTTC
NA 16 TRBJ2-2 TRBD2 TRBV4-2 CASSQETSGSTGELFF TGTGCCAGCAGCCAAGAGACTAGCGGGTCCACCGGGGAGCTGTTTTTT
once 14 TRBJ1-1 NA TRBV29-1 CSVGGSTGNTEAFF TGCAGCGTTGGCGGGAGTACGGGGAACACTGAAGCTTTCTTT